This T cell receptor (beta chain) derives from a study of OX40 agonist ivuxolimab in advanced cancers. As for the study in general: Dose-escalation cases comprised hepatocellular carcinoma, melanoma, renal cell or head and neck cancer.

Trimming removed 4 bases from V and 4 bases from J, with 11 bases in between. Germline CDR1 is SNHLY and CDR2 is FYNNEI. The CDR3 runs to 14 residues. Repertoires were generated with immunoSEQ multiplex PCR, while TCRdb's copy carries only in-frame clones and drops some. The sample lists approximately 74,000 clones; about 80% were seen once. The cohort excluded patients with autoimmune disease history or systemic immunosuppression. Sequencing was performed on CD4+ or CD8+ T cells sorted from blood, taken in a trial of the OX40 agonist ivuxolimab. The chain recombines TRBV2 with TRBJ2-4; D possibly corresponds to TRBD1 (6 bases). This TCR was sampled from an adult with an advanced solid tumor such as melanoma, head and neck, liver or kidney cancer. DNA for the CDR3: TGTGCCAGCAGTGGGACAGAGGGTAAAAACATTCAGTACTTC. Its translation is CASSGTEGKNIQYF.